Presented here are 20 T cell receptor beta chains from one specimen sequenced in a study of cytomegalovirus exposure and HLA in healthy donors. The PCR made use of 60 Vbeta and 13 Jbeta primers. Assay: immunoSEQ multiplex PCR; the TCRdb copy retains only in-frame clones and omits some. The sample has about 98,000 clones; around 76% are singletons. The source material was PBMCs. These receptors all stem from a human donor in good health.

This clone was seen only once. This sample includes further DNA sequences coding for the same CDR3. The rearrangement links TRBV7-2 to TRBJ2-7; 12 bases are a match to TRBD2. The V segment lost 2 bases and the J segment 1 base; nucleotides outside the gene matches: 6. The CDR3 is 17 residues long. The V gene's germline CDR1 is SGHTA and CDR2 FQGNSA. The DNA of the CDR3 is TGTGCCAGCAGCTTACGAGAGACTAGCGGGAGATCCTACGAGCAGTACTTC. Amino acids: CASSLRETSGRSYEQYF.

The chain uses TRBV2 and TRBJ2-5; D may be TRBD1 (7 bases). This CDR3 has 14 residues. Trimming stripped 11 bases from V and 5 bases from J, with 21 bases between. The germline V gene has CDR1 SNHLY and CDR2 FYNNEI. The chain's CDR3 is CAGGAAQGLETQYF. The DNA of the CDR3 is TGTGCCGGAGGGGCGGCACAGGGGTTGGAGACCCAGTACTTC.

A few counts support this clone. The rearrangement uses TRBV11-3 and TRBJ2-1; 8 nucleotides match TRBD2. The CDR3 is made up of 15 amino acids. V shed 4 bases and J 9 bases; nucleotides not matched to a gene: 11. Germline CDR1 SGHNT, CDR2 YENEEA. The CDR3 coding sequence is TGTGCCAGCAGCTCAAGCGGGACTAGGTCTAGTGAGCAGTTCTTC. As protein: CASSSSGTRSSEQFF.

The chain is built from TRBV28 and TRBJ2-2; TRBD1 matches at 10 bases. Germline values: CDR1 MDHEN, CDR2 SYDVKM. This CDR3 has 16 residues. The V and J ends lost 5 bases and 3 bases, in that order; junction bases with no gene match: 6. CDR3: CASSPSGTGDTGELFF. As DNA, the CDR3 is TGTGCCAGCAGTCCATCCGGGACAGGGGACACCGGGGAGCTGTTTTTT.

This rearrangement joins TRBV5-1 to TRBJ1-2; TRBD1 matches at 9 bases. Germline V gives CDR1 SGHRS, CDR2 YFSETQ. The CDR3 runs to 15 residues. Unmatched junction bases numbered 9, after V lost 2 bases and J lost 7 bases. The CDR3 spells CASSLPGQGMLGYTF. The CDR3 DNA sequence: TGCGCCAGCAGCTTACCGGGACAGGGTATGCTTGGCTACACCTTC.

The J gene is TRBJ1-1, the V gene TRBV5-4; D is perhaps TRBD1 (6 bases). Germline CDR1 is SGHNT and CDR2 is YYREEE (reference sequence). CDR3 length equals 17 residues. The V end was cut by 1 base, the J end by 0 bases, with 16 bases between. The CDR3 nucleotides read TGTGCCAGCAGCTTGCCGGCAGGGGACCCCATGAACACTGAAGCTTTCTTT. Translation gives CASSLPAGDPMNTEAFF.

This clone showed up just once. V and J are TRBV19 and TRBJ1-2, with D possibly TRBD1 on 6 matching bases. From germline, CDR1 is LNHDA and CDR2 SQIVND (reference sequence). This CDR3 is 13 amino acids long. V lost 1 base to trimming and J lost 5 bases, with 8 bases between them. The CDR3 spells CASSIGQGYGYTF. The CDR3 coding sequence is TGTGCCAGTAGTATAGGTCAGGGGTATGGCTACACCTTC.

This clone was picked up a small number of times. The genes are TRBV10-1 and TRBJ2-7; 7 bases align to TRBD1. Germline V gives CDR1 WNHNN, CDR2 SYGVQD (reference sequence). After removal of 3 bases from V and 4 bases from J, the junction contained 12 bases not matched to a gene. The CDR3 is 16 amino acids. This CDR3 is CASSELKQGTEYEQYF. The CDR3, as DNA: TGCGCCAGCAGTGAATTGAAACAGGGGACAGAGTACGAGCAGTACTTC.

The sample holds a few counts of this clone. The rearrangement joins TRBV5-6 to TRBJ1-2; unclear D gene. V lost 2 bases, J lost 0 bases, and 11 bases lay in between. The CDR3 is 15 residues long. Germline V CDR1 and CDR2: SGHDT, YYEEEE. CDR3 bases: TGTGCCAGCAGCTTTGAGGGCCTAACTAACTATGGCTACACCTTC. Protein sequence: CASSFEGLTNYGYTF.

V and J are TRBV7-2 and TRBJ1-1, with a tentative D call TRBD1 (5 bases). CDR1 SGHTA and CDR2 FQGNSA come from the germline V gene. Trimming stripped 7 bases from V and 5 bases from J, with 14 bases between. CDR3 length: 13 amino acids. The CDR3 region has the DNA TGTGCCAGCATCCATACGGGGGTTACTGAAGCTTTCTTT. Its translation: CASIHTGVTEAFF.

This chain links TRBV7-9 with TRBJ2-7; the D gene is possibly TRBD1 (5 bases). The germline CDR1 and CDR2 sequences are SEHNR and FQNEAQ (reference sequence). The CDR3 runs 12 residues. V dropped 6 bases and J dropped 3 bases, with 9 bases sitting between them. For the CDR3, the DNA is TGTGCCAGCAGTGGACATTACTACGAGCAGTACTTC. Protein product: CASSGHYYEQYF.

CDR3 amino acids: CASSLGRVQNSPLHF. The CDR3 DNA reads TGTGCCAGCAGCTTAGGCAGGGTCCAGAATTCACCCCTCCACTTT. V usage is TRBV11-2 and J usage is TRBJ1-6; weak D call: TRBD1 (5 bases). This CDR3 region has 15 residues. The V gene's germline CDR1 is SGHAT and CDR2 FQNNGV. V shed 1 base and J shed 7 bases, with 11 bases lying between them.

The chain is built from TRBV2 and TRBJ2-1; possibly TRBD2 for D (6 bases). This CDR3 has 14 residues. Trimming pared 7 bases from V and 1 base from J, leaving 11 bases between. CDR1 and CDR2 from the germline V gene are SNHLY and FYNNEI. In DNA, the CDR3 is TGTGCCAGCAATGGAGGGCCGTCCTACAATGAGCAGTTCTTC. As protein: CASNGGPSYNEQFF.

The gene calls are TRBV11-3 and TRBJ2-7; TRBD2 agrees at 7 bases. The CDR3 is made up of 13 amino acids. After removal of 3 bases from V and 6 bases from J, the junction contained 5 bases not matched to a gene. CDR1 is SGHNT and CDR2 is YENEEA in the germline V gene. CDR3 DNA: TGTGCCAGCAGCTTTAAGGGAGGGATCGAGCAGTACTTC. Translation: CASSFKGGIEQYF.

The CDR3 DNA reads as TGTGCCAGTAGACGACGTCGACAGGGCGGCCATGGCTACACCTTC. Encoded protein: CASRRRRQGGHGYTF. V is TRBV19 and J is TRBJ1-2; 7 positions match TRBD1. The germline V gene has CDR1 LNHDA and CDR2 SQIVND (reference sequence). Losses at the gene ends were 6 bases for V and 6 bases for J; bases not matched to a gene: 13. CDR3 length: 15 amino acids.

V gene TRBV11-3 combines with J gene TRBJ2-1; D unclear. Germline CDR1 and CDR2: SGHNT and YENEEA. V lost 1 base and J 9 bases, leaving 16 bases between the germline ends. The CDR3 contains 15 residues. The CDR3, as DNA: TGTGCCAGCAGCTTAGGTGGGCTGGAAGGTGTTGAGCAGTTCTTC. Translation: CASSLGGLEGVEQFF.

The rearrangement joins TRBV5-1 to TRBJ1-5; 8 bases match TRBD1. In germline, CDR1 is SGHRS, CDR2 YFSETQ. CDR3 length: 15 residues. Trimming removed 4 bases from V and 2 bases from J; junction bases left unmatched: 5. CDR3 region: CASSESTGGNQPQHF. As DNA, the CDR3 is TGCGCCAGCAGCGAGTCGACAGGGGGCAATCAGCCCCAGCATTTT.

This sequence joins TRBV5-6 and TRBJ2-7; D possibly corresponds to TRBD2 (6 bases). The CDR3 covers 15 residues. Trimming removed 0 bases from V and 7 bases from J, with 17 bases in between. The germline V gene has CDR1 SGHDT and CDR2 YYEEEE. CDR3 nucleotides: TGTGCCAGCAGCTTGGCTGGGTTCTCGGCGGGGGAGCAGTACTTC. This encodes CASSLAGFSAGEQYF. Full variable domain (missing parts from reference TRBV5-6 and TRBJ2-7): DAGVTQSPTHLIKTRGQQVTLRCSPKSGHDTVSWYQQALGQGPQFIFQYYEEEERQRGNFPDRFSGHQFPNYSSELNVNALLLGDSALYLCASSLAGFSAGEQYFGPGTRLTVT.

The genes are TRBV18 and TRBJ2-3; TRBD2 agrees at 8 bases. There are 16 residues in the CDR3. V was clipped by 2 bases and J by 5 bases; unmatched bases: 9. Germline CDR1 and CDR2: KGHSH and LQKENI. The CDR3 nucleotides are TGTGCCAGCTCACCAAGTACCGGGGGGGCCGTAGATACGCAGTATTTT. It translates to CASSPSTGGAVDTQYF.

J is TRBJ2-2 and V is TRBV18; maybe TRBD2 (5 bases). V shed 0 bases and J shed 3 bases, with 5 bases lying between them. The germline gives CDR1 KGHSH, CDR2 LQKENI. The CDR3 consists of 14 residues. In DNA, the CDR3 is TGTGCCAGCTCACCACCGAGGGACACCGGGGAGCTGTTTTTT. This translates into CASSPPRDTGELFF.